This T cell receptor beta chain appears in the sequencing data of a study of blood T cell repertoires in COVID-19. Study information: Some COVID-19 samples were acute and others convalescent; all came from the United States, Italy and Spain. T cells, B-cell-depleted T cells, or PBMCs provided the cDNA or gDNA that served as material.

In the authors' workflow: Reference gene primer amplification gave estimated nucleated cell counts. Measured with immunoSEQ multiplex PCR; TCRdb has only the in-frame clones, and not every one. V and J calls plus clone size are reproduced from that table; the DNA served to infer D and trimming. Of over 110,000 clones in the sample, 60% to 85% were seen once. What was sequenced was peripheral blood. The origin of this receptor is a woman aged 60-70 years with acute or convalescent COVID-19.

The CDR3 loop reads CASRGGRTEAFF. The CDR3 DNA reads as TGTGCCAGCAGGGGAGGACGTACTGAAGCTTTCTTT. The chain employs TRBV5-4 and TRBJ1-1; D ambiguous. Germline CDR1 SGHNT, CDR2 YYREEE (reference sequence). This CDR3 region has 12 residues. Trimming pared 5 bases from V and 5 bases from J, leaving 10 bases between.